The 22 T cell receptor beta chains below all came from one sample that was sequenced in a study of blood T cell repertoires in COVID-19. Produced via immunoSEQ multiplex PCR; TCRdb's table is partial and in-frame only. The data hold 40,000 to 50,000 clones, with nearly 90% observed a single time. Sequenced material: peripheral blood. These receptors all stem from a man aged 55 to 69 with acute or convalescent COVID-19.

V is TRBV6-2 or TRBV6-3 and J is TRBJ1-5; unclear D gene. V gave up 0 bases and J gave up 8 bases, with 11 bases separating them. This CDR3 is built from 14 residues. Germline values: CDR1 MNHEY, CDR2 SVGEGT. The CDR3 bases are TGTGCCAGCAGTTACTCGGGAGGTTTGAAGCCCCAGCATTTT. It codes for CASSYSGGLKPQHF.

This clone came up once. The J gene is TRBJ2-1, the V gene TRBV11-3, with 8 bases lining up with TRBD1. Germline loops: CDR1 SGHNT, CDR2 YENEEA. The CDR3 spans 15 residues. V dropped 5 bases and J dropped 5; count of bases not matched to a gene: 8. CDR3 region: CASSRGDRSNNEQFF. Written as DNA, the CDR3 is TGTGCCAGCAGCCGAGGGGACAGGAGTAACAATGAGCAGTTCTTC.

The CDR3 coding sequence is TGTGCCAGCAGCTTAGGTCCCGGGATTGAGCAGTTCTTC. Its protein product is CASSLGPGIEQFF. The V call is TRBV7-8, the J call TRBJ2-1, with D perhaps TRBD2 (5 bases). Trimming cost V 1 base and J 9 bases, with 10 bases left between them. Germline V gives CDR1 SGHVS, CDR2 FQNEAQ. The CDR3 totals 13 residues.

The rearrangement joins TRBV2 to TRBJ1-1; the D is unclear. Trimming left V 6 bases short and J 0 bases short, with 8 bases between. CDR1 and CDR2 from the germline V gene are SNHLY and FYNNEI. The CDR3 is made up of 13 amino acids. The CDR3 sequence: CASSRLLNTEAFF. The DNA of the CDR3 is TGTGCCAGCAGCCGACTCTTGAACACTGAAGCTTTCTTT. The complete variable domain, with remaining parts taken from reference TRBV2 and TRBJ1-1, reads EPEVTQTPSHQVTQMGQEVILRCVPISNHLYFYWYRQILGQKVEFLVSFYNNEISEKSEIFDDQFSVERPDGSNFTLKIRSTKLEDSAMYFCASSRLLNTEAFFGQGTRLTVV.

The chain is built from TRBV6-5 and TRBJ1-1, with TRBD1 as a possible D gene (5 bases). The germline gives CDR1 MNHEY, CDR2 SVGAGI. This CDR3 spans 14 amino acids. The V end was cut by 6 bases, the J end by 1 base, with 12 bases between. CDR3 loop: CASRPTATNTEAFF. In DNA form, the CDR3 reads TGTGCCAGCAGACCGACAGCCACGAACACTGAAGCTTTCTTT.

The gene calls are TRBV27 and TRBJ2-7; D not certain. Trimming removed 2 bases from V and 0 bases from J, with 8 bases in between. The CDR3 extends over 14 amino acids. Germline CDR1 is MNHEY and CDR2 is SMNVEV (reference sequence). CDR3: CASSLARSSYEQYF. The CDR3 DNA reads TGTGCCAGCAGTTTAGCGCGGAGCTCCTACGAGCAGTACTTC.

This chain uses TRBV18 with TRBJ1-3; D gene ambiguous. The CDR3 has 12 amino acids. V lost 10 bases and J 0 bases, leaving 7 bases between the germline ends. CDR1 KGHSH and CDR2 LQKENI come from the germline V gene. The CDR3: CATEGSGNTIYF. The CDR3 DNA follows: TGTGCCACGGAGGGCTCTGGAAACACCATATATTTT.

In its sample, this clone was seen once. The V gene is TRBV3-1 (or the pseudogene TRBV3-2), the J gene TRBJ1-2, with TRBD1 as a possible D gene (6 bases). Germline CDR1 and CDR2: LGHDT and YNNKEL (reference sequence). V was clipped by 0 bases and J by 8 bases, with 7 bases between them. There are 12 residues in the CDR3. The DNA of the CDR3 is TGTGCCAGCAGCCAAGAGAGGGGGGGCTACACCTTC. Its translation is CASSQERGGYTF.

This rearrangement joins TRBV5-4 to TRBJ1-1; a possible D gene is TRBD1 (6 bases). CDR1 and CDR2 (germline): SGHNT, YYREEE (reference sequence). The CDR3 is 12 residues long. The V end was cut by 3 bases, the J end by 8 bases, with 11 bases between. DNA of the CDR3: TGTGCCAGCAGCTCCCGGACAGCCGAAGCTTTCTTT. This sequence encodes CASSSRTAEAFF.

The chain uses TRBV2 and TRBJ1-1; a weak D match, TRBD1 (5 bases). Trimming shortened V by 1 base and J by 0 bases, and 12 bases separated the two germline ends. Germline V lookup: CDR1 SNHLY, CDR2 FYNNEI. There are 16 residues in the CDR3. Here the CDR3 DNA reads TGTGCCAGCAGTGAAGGTTTGACAGCTATGAACACTGAAGCTTTCTTT. Translation: CASSEGLTAMNTEAFF.

The chain joins TRBV7-8 to TRBJ2-1; 8 bases agree with TRBD2. Germline CDR1 reads SGHVS; CDR2 reads FQNEAQ. CDR3 size: 15 residues. The V gene end was trimmed by 5 bases and the J gene end by 4 bases; junction bases not matched to a gene: 7. The chain's CDR3 is CASSLSGGLYNEQFF. CDR3 sequence (DNA): TGTGCCAGCAGCCTAAGCGGGGGCCTTTACAATGAGCAGTTCTTC.

The rearrangement uses TRBV5-1 and TRBJ2-7; D is possibly TRBD1 (7 bases). Germline assignment: CDR1 SGHRS and CDR2 YFSETQ. The V and J ends lost 4 bases and 9 bases respectively, with 29 bases between them. CDR3 size: 17 residues. The CDR3 coding sequence is TGCGCCAGCAGCCTAACCCCCCCTGGAGGGGGCTCAGAGTTGCAGTACTTC. As protein: CASSLTPPGGGSELQYF.

This sequence joins TRBV2 and TRBJ1-5; tentative D call: TRBD1 (6 bases). V lost 3 bases and J lost 2, with 8 bases in between. Germline lookup yields CDR1 SNHLY and CDR2 FYNNEI. The CDR3 has 14 residues. The CDR3 coding sequence is TGTGCCAGCAGTGACAGGGGTGGCAATCAGCCCCAGCATTTT. This sequence encodes CASSDRGGNQPQHF.

V and J are TRBV18 and TRBJ1-6; TRBD1 matches 7 bases. Germline values: CDR1 KGHSH, CDR2 LQKENI. The CDR3 consists of 16 residues. Germline trimming cut 2 bases from V and 9 bases from J; bases unmatched to any gene: 10. The CDR3 region has the DNA TGTGCCAGCTCACCAAGCCCCGCAGGGGGAGCTTCACCCCTCCACTTT. As protein: CASSPSPAGGASPLHF.

The chain carries TRBV11-2 and TRBJ2-7, with D possibly TRBD2 on 6 matching bases. Per germline, CDR1 SGHAT and CDR2 FQNNGV. The CDR3 has 14 residues. With 2 bases removed from V and 0 bases from J, the gap between germline ends came to 8 bases. CDR3: CASSLFGGSYEQYF. The CDR3 DNA follows: TGTGCCAGCAGCTTATTCGGGGGCTCCTACGAGCAGTACTTC. The variable domain in full, completed from reference TRBV11-2 and TRBJ2-7, reads EAGVAQSPRYKIIEKRQSVAFWCNPISGHATLYWYQQILGQGPKLLIQFQNNGVVDDSQLPKDRFSAERLKGVDSTLKIQPAKLEDSAVYLCASSLFGGSYEQYFGPGTRLTVT.

V usage is TRBV5-4 and J usage is TRBJ2-1, with 12 bases that match TRBD2. The V and J ends lost 5 bases and 9 bases, in that order; junction bases with no gene match: 12. The CDR3 is 16 amino acids. From germline, CDR1 is SGHNT and CDR2 YYREEE (reference sequence). CDR3 protein: CASSPGASGGGGEQFF. The CDR3 DNA sequence: TGTGCCAGCAGTCCAGGGGCTAGCGGGGGGGGAGGTGAGCAGTTCTTC. The entire variable domain, with the rest obtained from reference TRBV5-4 and TRBJ2-1, is as follows: ETGVTQSPTHLIKTRGQQVTLRCSSQSGHNTVSWYQQALGQGPQFIFQYYREEENGRGNFPPRFSGLQFPNYSSELNVNALELDDSALYLCASSPGASGGGGEQFFGPGTRLTVL.

This chain joins TRBV6-5 and TRBJ2-1; 8 bases fit TRBD1. The V segment lost 8 bases and the J segment 9 bases; nucleotides outside the gene matches: 15. CDR3 length: 15 residues. Germline assignment: CDR1 MNHEY and CDR2 SVGAGI. The CDR3 reads CASGLTGTGYGEQFF. The CDR3 DNA reads as TGTGCCAGCGGGCTGACCGGGACAGGTTATGGTGAGCAGTTCTTC.

The V and J genes are TRBV5-1 and TRBJ1-3; no firm D call. The length of the CDR3 is 13 residues. Trimming removed 4 bases at V and 2 bases at J, with 7 bases between. CDR1 and CDR2 (germline): SGHRS, YFSETQ. CDR3 sequence reads: CASSGGTGNTIYF. The CDR3, as DNA: TGCGCCAGCAGCGGCGGTACTGGAAACACCATATATTTT.

This chain connects TRBV11-2 to TRBJ1-2; D gene unclear. The germline gives CDR1 SGHAT, CDR2 FQNNGV. The CDR3 has 15 residues. Trimming removed 6 bases at V and 3 bases at J, with 17 bases between. The DNA of the CDR3 is TGTGCCAGCAGGGCCGGCACGGAGAACTACTATGGCTACACCTTC. Its protein product is CASRAGTENYYGYTF.

The V and J genes are TRBV19 and TRBJ1-2; 9 positions match TRBD1. Germline loops: CDR1 LNHDA, CDR2 SQIVND (reference sequence). The length of the CDR3 is 14 residues. V lost 7 bases to trimming and J lost 3 bases; unmatched junction nucleotides: 6. CDR3 residues: CASNLQGADYGYTF. Here the CDR3 DNA reads TGTGCCAGTAACCTACAGGGGGCCGACTATGGCTACACCTTC.

The chain carries TRBV18 and TRBJ1-1; the D is unclear. Germline lookup yields CDR1 KGHSH and CDR2 LQKENI. V was clipped by 3 bases and J by 3 bases, with 8 bases between them. CDR3 size: 13 residues. CDR3 residues: CASSPRVDTEAFF. The CDR3 DNA reads TGTGCCAGCTCACCGCGGGTGGACACTGAAGCTTTCTTT.

The chain carries TRBV27 and TRBJ1-6; D remains unclear. Trimming took off 5 bases at V and 6 bases at J, with 14 bases between the two ends. The CDR3 covers 15 residues. CDR1 and CDR2 from the germline V gene are MNHEY and SMNVEV (reference sequence). This CDR3 reads CASSPPPVLNSPLHF. The CDR3 nucleotides are TGTGCCAGCAGTCCCCCCCCGGTGCTTAATTCACCCCTCCACTTT.